A single sample is the source of the 30 T cell receptor beta chains below, sequenced in a study of blood T cells in healthy people across ages. PCR was performed a second time for about 7 to 12 cycles using a sample-barcoded 5' primer and a J-beta primer mix. TCRdb ran MiXCR on the 5' RACE reads and lists one entry per CDR3 protein. Here the sample spans 550,000 to 800,000 distinct CDR3 sequences, 20% to 25% being singletons. The specimen was blood. Receptors were obtained from a man aged 65 to 79 in good health.

This clonotype was observed a handful of times. The chain couples TRBV9 to TRBJ2-3; 9 nucleotides line up with TRBD1. CDR3 length: 16 residues. From germline, CDR1 is SGDLS and CDR2 YYNGEE. V lost 3 bases to trimming and J lost 2 bases; unmatched junction nucleotides: 7. The CDR3 region has the DNA TGTGCCAGCAGCGATGACCGGGACAGGGCCACAGATACGCAGTATTTT. It specifies CASSDDRDRATDTQYF.

The chain has TRBV20-1 and TRBJ2-3, with 12 bases identical to TRBD2. The ends lost 3 bases at V and 0 bases at J; junction bases unmatched: 4. Germline V gene sequence: CDR1 DFQATT, CDR2 SNEGSKA (reference sequence). The CDR3 covers 16 residues. The CDR3 bases are TGCAGTGCTAGTGGACTAGCGGGATCTAGCACAGATACGCAGTATTTT. Amino acid sequence: CSASGLAGSSTDTQYF.

The chain combines TRBV28 with TRBJ2-5; D is perhaps TRBD1 or TRBD2 (6 bases each). CDR3 length: 18 residues. V dropped 1 base and J dropped 0 bases, with 18 bases sitting between them. Germline-derived CDR1 and CDR2 are MDHEN and SYDVKM. CDR3 nucleotides: TGTGCCAGCAGTTTATTCTCTTATGGAGGGGGACACCAAGAGACCCAGTACTTC. Amino acids: CASSLFSYGGGHQETQYF. The whole variable domain, filled in from reference TRBV28 and TRBJ2-5, reads DVKVTQSSRYLVKRTGEKVFLECVQDMDHENMFWYRQDPGLGLRLIYFSYDVKMKEKGDIPEGYSVSREKKERFSLILESASTNQTSMYLCASSLFSYGGGHQETQYFGPGTRLLVL.

This clonotype has only a few counts. The V call is TRBV7-2, the J call TRBJ2-5; 16 positions match TRBD2. CDR1 is SGHTA and CDR2 is FQGNSA in the germline V gene. The J segment lost 1 base and the V segment lost 4 bases, leaving 12 bases of the junction unmatched. This CDR3 has 20 amino acids. The CDR3 nucleotides read TGTGCCAGCAGCTCCCGCCCTTTCGGGACTAGCGGGAGGGCCCAAGAGACCCAGTACTTC. Residues: CASSSRPFGTSGRAQETQYF. The whole variable domain, filled in from reference TRBV7-2 and TRBJ2-5, reads GAGVSQSPSNKVTEKGKDVELRCDPISGHTALYWYRQSLGQGLEFLIYFQGNSAPDKSGLPSDRFSAERTGGSVSTLTIQRTQQEDSAVYLCASSSRPFGTSGRAQETQYFGPGTRLLVL.

V usage is TRBV6-6 and J usage is TRBJ2-2; the D gene could be TRBD1 or TRBD2 (5 bases each). The germline V and J ends were trimmed by 7 bases and 1 base, with 16 bases remaining between them. Germline V gene sequence: CDR1 MNHNY, CDR2 SVGAGI (reference sequence). This CDR3 contains 16 residues. This CDR3 reads CASTAPGTLNTGELFF. The CDR3 DNA reads TGTGCCAGCACCGCACCTGGGACCCTGAACACCGGGGAGCTGTTTTTT.

The CDR3 nucleotides read TGCAGTGCTAGTTTGGACAGGGGCACAGATACGCAGTATTTT. This codes for CSASLDRGTDTQYF. The chain carries TRBV20-1 and TRBJ2-3; 8 nucleotides match TRBD1. Per the germline V gene, CDR1 is DFQATT and CDR2 is SNEGSKA (reference sequence). Trimming cost V 3 bases and J 1 base; bases outside gene matches: 3. The CDR3 is made up of 14 amino acids.

The rearrangement uses TRBV20-1 and TRBJ2-5, with D perhaps given as TRBD1 or TRBD2 (5 bases each). The CDR3 consists of 17 residues. The germline gives CDR1 DFQATT, CDR2 SNEGSKA (reference sequence). V lost 4 bases to trimming and J lost 5 bases, with 26 bases between them. CDR3 protein: CSAKEVRLDVGAETQYF. The CDR3 DNA reads TGCAGTGCTAAAGAAGTAAGATTGGATGTCGGGGCGGAGACCCAGTACTTC.

V usage is TRBV6-6 and J usage is TRBJ1-4, with 9 bases aligning to TRBD1. Germline loops: CDR1 MNHNY, CDR2 SVGAGI (reference sequence). V lost 0 bases, J lost 5 bases, and 4 bases stayed unmatched. This CDR3 region has 16 residues. The CDR3 coding sequence is TGTGCCAGCAGTTACTCAACCGGGACAGGGAATGAAAAACTGTTTTTT. Translation: CASSYSTGTGNEKLFF.

The sample holds one count of this clonotype. The chain joins TRBV9 to TRBJ2-3; 9 nucleotides match TRBD2. This CDR3 has 15 residues. The germline V gene encodes CDR1 SGDLS and CDR2 YYNGEE. V lost 2 bases and J lost 3; bases outside the gene matches: 4. The CDR3 reads CASSVGGGGTDTQYF. The CDR3 DNA reads as TGTGCCAGCAGCGTCGGCGGGGGGGGGACAGATACGCAGTATTTT.

The CDR3 DNA follows: TGTGCCAGCAGCTTGGGACAGCTTGCAACTAATGAAAAACTGTTTTTT. It is translated as CASSLGQLATNEKLFF. The V call is TRBV7-2, the J call TRBJ1-4; the match to TRBD1 covers 7 bases. Germline CDR1 reads SGHTA; CDR2 reads FQGNSA. J was trimmed by 0 bases and V by 3 bases; bases with no gene match: 4. The CDR3 is made up of 16 amino acids.

The sample holds a few counts of this clonotype. This chain links TRBV20-1 with TRBJ2-5; 9 bases align to TRBD2. The end of the DNA is better explained by TRBJ2-1, so the J call may be wrong. This CDR3 is 14 amino acids long. Looked up from germline, CDR1 is DFQATT and CDR2 is SNEGSKA (reference sequence). The CDR3 here is CSAQSGTSYSEQFF. Written as DNA, the CDR3 is TGCAGTGCTCAGTCGGGGACTAGCTATTCTGAGCAGTTCTTC.

This clonotype has ten or more counts. This chain's CDR3 is CSGTDRGQTSTDTQYF. The CDR3 DNA follows: TGCAGTGGAACGGATAGGGGACAAACTAGCACAGATACGCAGTATTTT. The chain combines TRBV20-1 with TRBJ2-3; possibly TRBD1 for D (6 bases). The germline V gene encodes CDR1 DFQATT and CDR2 SNEGSKA (reference sequence). The CDR3 is made up of 16 amino acids. V was clipped by 7 bases and J by 0 bases, with 20 bases between them.

This clonotype was seen just once. The gene calls are TRBV12-3 or TRBV12-4 and TRBJ2-5; 9 nucleotides match TRBD1. The J call could be wrong; TRBJ2-7 is a better fit for the DNA end. This CDR3 has 15 residues. The CDR3 sequence is CASSWAGTGINEQYF. The CDR3 coding sequence is TGTGCCAGCAGCTGGGCCGGGACAGGGATTAACGAGCAGTACTTC.

This chain joins TRBV29-1 and TRBJ1-2; the D gene is possibly TRBD1 (5 bases). This CDR3 spans 15 amino acids. The germline CDR1 and CDR2 sequences are SQVTM and ANQGSEA. V was shortened by 3 bases and J by 7 bases, with 21 bases between the two germline ends. The CDR3 region is CSVDRVGPGSGGYTF. In nucleotides, the CDR3 is TGCAGCGTTGACAGGGTAGGCCCCGGATCGGGTGGCTACACCTTC.

The rearrangement joins TRBV7-6 to TRBJ2-2; maybe TRBD2 (6 bases). V lost 4 bases and J 1 base, leaving 16 bases between the germline ends. CDR1 and CDR2 from the germline V gene are SGHVS and FNYEAQ. This CDR3 is 17 amino acids long. As DNA, the CDR3 is TGTGCCAGCAGCTCCCCCCGGCTAGCGATGAACACCGGGGAGCTGTTTTTT. Its protein is CASSSPRLAMNTGELFF.

This clonotype has just a few counts. V is TRBV20-1 and J is TRBJ2-7, with a weak D call TRBD1 (6 bases). The germline gives CDR1 DFQATT, CDR2 SNEGSKA (reference sequence). V shed 3 bases and J shed 1 base, with 16 bases lying between them. The CDR3 consists of 15 residues. The DNA of the CDR3 is TGCAGTGCTAGGGAAACTGAGGGACATTCCTACGAGCAGTACTTC. Its translation: CSARETEGHSYEQYF.

The chain employs TRBV29-1 and TRBJ2-3; D remains unclear. Germline CDR1 SQVTM, CDR2 ANQGSEA. CDR3 length equals 9 residues. Trimming left V 5 bases short and J 6 bases short, with 3 bases between. Here the CDR3 reads CSVRDTQYF. Here the CDR3 DNA reads TGCAGCGTTAGGGATACGCAGTATTTT.

This chain joins TRBV28 and TRBJ2-5; no firm D call. The V and J ends lost 6 bases and 2 bases respectively, with 10 bases between them. CDR1 is MDHEN, CDR2 SYDVKM, per germline. CDR3 length: 13 residues. Here the CDR3 DNA reads TGTGCCAGCAGGGAAACAAAACAAGAGACCCAGTACTTC. It encodes CASRETKQETQYF.

On this clonotype itself: One end of the junction fails to match germline, which may point to a read error. The CDR3: CVSSFLGNTDTQYF. Here the CDR3 DNA reads TGCGTCAGCAGCTTCTTGGGAAACACAGATACGCAGTATTTT. This chain uses TRBV5-1 with TRBJ2-3; D is ambiguous. Per the germline V gene, CDR1 is SGHRS and CDR2 is YFSETQ. The CDR3 extends over 14 amino acids.

The J gene is TRBJ2-7, the V gene TRBV11-2, with D perhaps TRBD2 (5 bases). Germline CDR1 reads SGHAT; CDR2 reads FQNNGV. The V end was cut by 7 bases, the J end by 0 bases, with 19 bases between. The CDR3 is 16 amino acids. In DNA, the CDR3 is TGTGCCAGCACCCTCGCGAGCGGACTTAGCTCCTACGAGCAGTACTTC. Translated, it gives CASTLASGLSSYEQYF. The whole variable domain, remainder taken from reference TRBV11-2 and TRBJ2-7, is EAGVAQSPRYKIIEKRQSVAFWCNPISGHATLYWYQQILGQGPKLLIQFQNNGVVDDSQLPKDRFSAERLKGVDSTLKIQPAKLEDSAVYLCASTLASGLSSYEQYFGPGTRLTVT.

V usage is TRBV6-5 and J usage is TRBJ2-5, with D maybe TRBD2 (6 bases). The end of the DNA aligns better with TRBJ2-7, so the J call may be wrong. The CDR3 is 13 amino acids. The germline V gene has CDR1 MNHEY and CDR2 SVGAGI. The CDR3 coding sequence is TGTGCCAGCAGCCCATTCGGGAGCTACGAGCAGTACTTC. It translates to CASSPFGSYEQYF.

The chain carries TRBV6-2 or TRBV6-3 and TRBJ2-5; 8 bases line up with TRBD1. CDR3 size: 16 residues. The V gene's germline CDR1 is MNHEY and CDR2 SVGEGT. V shed 5 bases, J shed 3 bases, and the junction held 11 bases outside the gene matches. As DNA, the CDR3 is TGTGCCAGCAGTCCACCGACAGGGGATCTCGAAGAGACCCAGTACTTC. This encodes CASSPPTGDLEETQYF.

The chain couples TRBV5-8 to TRBJ2-7, with TRBD1 matching over 7 bases. The CDR3 sequence is 15 residues long. Germline CDR1 and CDR2: SGHTS and YDEGEE. V was clipped by 2 bases and J by 1 base; unmatched bases: 6. CDR3 residues: CASSFDRVVSYEQYF. CDR3 bases: TGTGCCAGCAGCTTTGACAGGGTCGTATCCTACGAGCAGTACTTC.

The V gene is TRBV29-1, the J gene TRBJ2-1; TRBD2 aligns across 11 bases. The CDR3 is 10 residues long. V trimming: 7 bases; J trimming: 10 bases; junction bases outside the gene matches: 0. Germline-derived CDR1 and CDR2 are SQVTM and ANQGSEA. The CDR3 loop reads CSGLAGEQFF. CDR3 coding DNA: TGCAGCGGACTAGCGGGAGAGCAGTTCTTC.

This clonotype has only a few counts. The CDR3 loop is CAISESLWAYEQYF. The DNA for the CDR3 is TGTGCCATCAGTGAGTCGTTGTGGGCGTACGAGCAGTACTTC. The rearrangement uses TRBV10-3 and TRBJ2-7; D remains ambiguous. Trimming removed 0 bases from V and 4 bases from J, with 10 bases in between. Germline CDR1 and CDR2: ENHRY and SYGVKD. CDR3 length: 14 residues.

The chain carries TRBV29-1 and TRBJ1-1; 7 bases align to TRBD1. After removal of 3 bases from V and 0 bases from J, the junction contained 4 bases not matched to a gene. Germline V CDR1 and CDR2: SQVTM, ANQGSEA. The CDR3 is made up of 14 amino acids. The CDR3 sequence is CSVDRGRVNTEAFF. The DNA for the CDR3 is TGCAGCGTTGACAGGGGGAGGGTGAACACTGAAGCTTTCTTT.

The chain has TRBV19 and TRBJ2-7; D ambiguous. This CDR3 is built from 14 residues. With 5 bases removed from V and 2 bases from J, the gap between germline ends came to 13 bases. The germline gives CDR1 LNHDA, CDR2 SQIVND (reference sequence). CDR3 residues: CASSPSTSTYEQYF. CDR3 DNA sequence: TGTGCCAGTAGTCCGTCGACTTCTACCTACGAGCAGTACTTC.

V usage is TRBV6-5 and J usage is TRBJ1-2, with no clear D. Trimming removed 3 bases at V and 4 bases at J, with 9 bases between. The CDR3 is 13 amino acids. The germline V gene has CDR1 MNHEY and CDR2 SVGAGI. CDR3 amino acids: CASSYDGLYGYTF. The CDR3 DNA is TGTGCCAGCAGTTATGATGGGCTCTATGGCTACACCTTC.

This clonotype came up a few times. CDR3 sequence: CASKIAGSSSGANVLTF. CDR3 DNA: TGTGCCAGCAAGATCGCGGGGTCGAGCTCTGGGGCCAACGTCCTGACTTTC. The chain is built from TRBV6-1 and TRBJ2-6; TRBD2 is a possible D gene (6 bases). The CDR3 runs 17 residues. Germline V CDR1 and CDR2: MNHNS, SASEGT. Trimming took off 7 bases at V and 0 bases at J, with 16 bases between the two ends.

This clonotype showed up just a few times. This sequence joins TRBV19 and TRBJ2-7; D call uncertain. This CDR3 spans 12 amino acids. V was cut by 2 bases and J by 4 bases, with 6 bases left in between. Germline V gene data show CDR1 as LNHDA and CDR2 as SQIVND (reference sequence). The CDR3 DNA sequence: TGTGCCAGTAGTATACCCGGGTACGAGCAGTACTTC. Its translation is CASSIPGYEQYF.